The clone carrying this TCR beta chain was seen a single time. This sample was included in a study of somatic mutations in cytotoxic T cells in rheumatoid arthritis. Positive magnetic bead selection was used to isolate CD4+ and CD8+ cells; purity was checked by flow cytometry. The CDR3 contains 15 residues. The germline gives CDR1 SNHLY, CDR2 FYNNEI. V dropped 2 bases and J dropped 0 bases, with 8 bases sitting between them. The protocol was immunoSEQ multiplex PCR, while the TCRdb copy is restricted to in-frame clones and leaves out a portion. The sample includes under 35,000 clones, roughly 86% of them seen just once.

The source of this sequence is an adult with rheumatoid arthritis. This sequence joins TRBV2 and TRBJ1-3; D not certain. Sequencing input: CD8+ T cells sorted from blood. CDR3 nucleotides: TGTGCCAGCAGTGAACACCCAGCCTCTGGAAACACCATATATTTT. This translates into CASSEHPASGNTIYF. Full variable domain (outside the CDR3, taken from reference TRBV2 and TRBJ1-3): EPEVTQTPSHQVTQMGQEVILRCVPISNHLYFYWYRQILGQKVEFLVSFYNNEISEKSEIFDDQFSVERPDGSNFTLKIRSTKLEDSAMYFCASSEHPASGNTIYFGEGSWLTVV.